Listed below are T cell receptor beta chains from one sample, sequenced in a study of identical twins' blood T cells. TCRdb analysed the 5' RACE reads with MiXCR anew, one entry per CDR3 protein. Of a few hundred thousand distinct CDR3 sequences in the sample, around 30% were seen once. The sample consisted of PBMCs. All receptors come from a woman aged 18-49 years in good health. Both conserved end residues are part of each CDR3. The order of the fields is CDR3 protein, CDR3 DNA, D gene, clone size, J gene, V gene. D genes are given only for firm matches. Clone size appears in some rows only: once, few, many, or a class for an expanded clone.

cdr3_aa: CASSDRSRSTDTQYF
cdr3_nt: TGTGCCAGCAGCGATCGATCCCGTAGCACAGATACGCAGTATTTT
d_call: -
clone_size: -
j_call: TRBJ2-3
v_call: TRBV9

cdr3_aa: CSAVDQGYGYTF
cdr3_nt: TGCAGTGCTGTGGACCAGGGATATGGCTACACCTTC
d_call: -
clone_size: -
j_call: TRBJ1-2
v_call: TRBV20-1

cdr3_aa: CASSFLAGEEYEQYF
cdr3_nt: TGCGCCAGCAGCTTCCTAGCGGGAGAAGAGTACGAGCAGTACTTC
d_call: TRBD2
clone_size: few
j_call: TRBJ2-7
v_call: TRBV5-1

cdr3_aa: CASSYAGEGVETQYF
cdr3_nt: TGTGCCAGCAGTTACGCCGGGGAAGGCGTCGAGACCCAGTACTTC
d_call: -
clone_size: -
j_call: TRBJ2-5
v_call: TRBV6-6

cdr3_aa: CASSYSSSGANVLTF
cdr3_nt: TGTGCCAGCAGTTACAGCAGTTCTGGGGCCAACGTCCTGACTTTC
d_call: -
clone_size: -
j_call: TRBJ2-6
v_call: TRBV6-5

cdr3_aa: CASSPTVDEQYF
cdr3_nt: TGTGCCAGCAGTCCGACCGTGGACGAGCAGTACTTC
d_call: -
clone_size: few
j_call: TRBJ2-7
v_call: TRBV7-2

cdr3_aa: CASSDGRQGVSYEQYF
cdr3_nt: TGTGCCAGCAGTGATGGGAGACAGGGGGTATCGTACGAGCAGTACTTC
d_call: TRBD1
clone_size: -
j_call: TRBJ2-7
v_call: TRBV2

cdr3_aa: CSGTQGSNEQFF
cdr3_nt: TGCAGCGGAACACAGGGAAGCAATGAGCAGTTCTTC
d_call: -
clone_size: -
j_call: TRBJ2-1
v_call: TRBV29-1

cdr3_aa: CVSSIEAGVYNEQFF
cdr3_nt: TGTGTCAGTAGTATAGAGGCGGGGGTCTACAATGAGCAGTTCTTC
d_call: TRBD2
clone_size: -
j_call: TRBJ2-1
v_call: TRBV19

cdr3_aa: CASSFGNSPLHF
cdr3_nt: TGTGCCAGCAGTTTTGGTAATTCACCCCTCCACTTT
d_call: -
clone_size: -
j_call: TRBJ1-6
v_call: TRBV27

cdr3_aa: CASGPLGEPFF
cdr3_nt: TGTGCCAGCGGGCCTCTCGGGGAGCCGTTTTTT
d_call: -
clone_size: -
j_call: TRBJ2-2
v_call: TRBV2

cdr3_aa: CASSEGQSYGYTF
cdr3_nt: TGTGCCAGCAGCGAAGGACAGAGCTATGGCTACACCTTC
d_call: -
clone_size: many
j_call: TRBJ1-2
v_call: TRBV7-8

cdr3_aa: CSAVWGMNTEAFF
cdr3_nt: TGCAGCGCTGTTTGGGGCATGAACACTGAAGCTTTCTTT
d_call: -
clone_size: -
j_call: TRBJ1-1
v_call: TRBV29-1

cdr3_aa: CSARTSGVYNEQFF
cdr3_nt: TGCAGTGCTAGGACTAGCGGGGTATACAATGAGCAGTTCTTC
d_call: TRBD2
clone_size: -
j_call: TRBJ2-1
v_call: TRBV20-1

cdr3_aa: CASSFGQGSNQPQHF
cdr3_nt: TGCGCCAGCAGCTTCGGACAGGGTAGCAATCAGCCCCAGCATTTT
d_call: TRBD1
clone_size: few
j_call: TRBJ1-5
v_call: TRBV5-1

cdr3_aa: CSAPSRAPEAFF
cdr3_nt: TGCAGTGCCCCATCCCGGGCCCCTGAAGCTTTCTTT
d_call: -
clone_size: many
j_call: TRBJ1-1
v_call: TRBV20-1

cdr3_aa: CAAAKVGNTEAFF
cdr3_nt: TGTGCCGCAGCCAAGGTCGGAAACACTGAAGCTTTCTTT
d_call: -
clone_size: -
j_call: TRBJ1-1
v_call: TRBV7-9

cdr3_aa: CASSLGGLANTGELFF
cdr3_nt: TGTGCCAGCAGCTTAGGAGGCCTAGCAAACACCGGGGAGCTGTTTTTT
d_call: -
clone_size: -
j_call: TRBJ2-2
v_call: TRBV7-2

cdr3_aa: CSARREIAGETQYF
cdr3_nt: TGCAGTGCTAGGAGGGAGATAGCGGGAGAGACCCAGTACTTC
d_call: TRBD2
clone_size: -
j_call: TRBJ2-5
v_call: TRBV20-1

cdr3_aa: CAWRVPRNVAFF
cdr3_nt: TGTGCCTGGAGGGTGCCTCGGAACGTCGCTTTCTTT
d_call: -
clone_size: -
j_call: TRBJ1-1
v_call: TRBV30

cdr3_aa: CASSWGGSSYNEQFF
cdr3_nt: TGTGCCAGCAGTTGGGGGGGGAGCTCCTACAATGAGCAGTTCTTC
d_call: TRBD2
clone_size: -
j_call: TRBJ2-1
v_call: TRBV7-4

cdr3_aa: CASTYFSEQPQHF
cdr3_nt: TGTGCCAGCACCTACTTTTCTGAGCAGCCCCAGCATTTT
d_call: -
clone_size: -
j_call: TRBJ1-5
v_call: TRBV6-6

cdr3_aa: CASSPPSTETQYF
cdr3_nt: TGTGCCAGCTCACCACCGAGTACGGAGACCCAGTACTTC
d_call: -
clone_size: -
j_call: TRBJ2-5
v_call: TRBV18

cdr3_aa: CASGRGLYNQPQHF
cdr3_nt: TGTGCCAGCGGGAGGGGGTTATACAATCAGCCCCAGCATTTT
d_call: -
clone_size: few
j_call: TRBJ1-5
v_call: TRBV6-5

cdr3_aa: CASSVNTDTQYF
cdr3_nt: TGTGCCAGCAGCGTTAACACAGATACGCAGTATTTT
d_call: -
clone_size: few
j_call: TRBJ2-3
v_call: TRBV9

cdr3_aa: CAISGANTEAFF
cdr3_nt: TGTGCCATCAGTGGGGCGAACACTGAAGCTTTCTTT
d_call: -
clone_size: few
j_call: TRBJ1-1
v_call: TRBV10-3

cdr3_aa: CASSVEVRGESEQYF
cdr3_nt: TGTGCCAGCAGCGTAGAAGTTCGAGGAGAATCCGAGCAGTACTTC
d_call: -
clone_size: -
j_call: TRBJ2-7
v_call: TRBV9

cdr3_aa: CASSFSRGSNYGYTF
cdr3_nt: TGTGCCAGCAGCTTCAGCAGGGGATCTAACTATGGCTACACCTTC
d_call: -
clone_size: few
j_call: TRBJ1-2
v_call: TRBV7-8

cdr3_aa: CAISRDRDTGELFF
cdr3_nt: TGCGCCATCAGCCGGGACAGAGACACCGGGGAGCTGTTTTTT
d_call: TRBD1
clone_size: -
j_call: TRBJ2-2
v_call: TRBV10-3

cdr3_aa: CASSVTIGAGTEAFF
cdr3_nt: TGTGCCAGCAGCGTGACGATTGGGGCTGGCACTGAAGCTTTCTTT
d_call: -
clone_size: -
j_call: TRBJ1-1
v_call: TRBV9

cdr3_aa: CSAKGGSLNEQFF
cdr3_nt: TGCAGTGCTAAAGGCGGGAGCTTAAATGAGCAGTTCTTC
d_call: TRBD2
clone_size: few
j_call: TRBJ2-1
v_call: TRBV20-1

cdr3_aa: CASRNGPTLIEAFF
cdr3_nt: TGTGCCAGCCGAAATGGGCCTACCCTAATTGAAGCTTTCTTT
d_call: -
clone_size: -
j_call: TRBJ1-1
v_call: TRBV6-5

cdr3_aa: CASSRWQRRRGNTIYF
cdr3_nt: TGTGCCAGCAGCCGGTGGCAGCGGCGAAGGGGAAACACCATATATTTT
d_call: -
clone_size: -
j_call: TRBJ1-3
v_call: TRBV3-1

cdr3_aa: CASSGWLAGTQYF
cdr3_nt: TGCGCCAGCAGCGGATGGTTGGCAGGTACGCAGTATTTT
d_call: -
clone_size: -
j_call: TRBJ2-3
v_call: TRBV4-1

cdr3_aa: CASSHQDGVSGNTIYF
cdr3_nt: TGCGCCAGCAGCCACCAGGACGGAGTCTCTGGAAACACCATATATTTT
d_call: -
clone_size: -
j_call: TRBJ1-3
v_call: TRBV4-3

cdr3_aa: CASSTGYGNTIYF
cdr3_nt: TGTGCCAGCAGTACAGGGTACGGAAACACCATATATTTT
d_call: -
clone_size: few
j_call: TRBJ1-3
v_call: TRBV6-5

cdr3_aa: CSVGDRADNEKLFF
cdr3_nt: TGCAGCGTTGGAGACAGGGCGGATAATGAAAAACTGTTTTTT
d_call: TRBD1
clone_size: few
j_call: TRBJ1-4
v_call: TRBV29-1

cdr3_aa: CASSSDGTGFSEQYF
cdr3_nt: TGTGCCAGCAGCAGCGACGGGACAGGGTTCTCCGAGCAGTACTTC
d_call: TRBD1
clone_size: -
j_call: TRBJ2-7
v_call: TRBV9

cdr3_aa: CSARQGRFYGYTF
cdr3_nt: TGCAGTGCTAGGCAGGGCAGGTTCTATGGCTACACCTTC
d_call: -
clone_size: -
j_call: TRBJ1-2
v_call: TRBV20-1

cdr3_aa: CSVLGMNTEAFF
cdr3_nt: TGCAGCGTTCTCGGCATGAACACTGAAGCTTTCTTT
d_call: -
clone_size: many
j_call: TRBJ1-1
v_call: TRBV29-1

cdr3_aa: CASSAPWGNQPQHF
cdr3_nt: TGTGCCAGCAGCGCTCCTTGGGGCAATCAGCCCCAGCATTTT
d_call: -
clone_size: -
j_call: TRBJ1-5
v_call: TRBV7-2

cdr3_aa: CASSLGRGEQYF
cdr3_nt: TGTGCCAGCAGTTTGGGCAGGGGCGAGCAGTACTTC
d_call: -
clone_size: -
j_call: TRBJ2-7
v_call: TRBV12-3/TRBV12-4

cdr3_aa: CASGRSRYTEAFF
cdr3_nt: TGTGCCAGCGGACGGAGTCGGTACACTGAAGCTTTCTTT
d_call: -
clone_size: -
j_call: TRBJ1-1
v_call: TRBV3-1

cdr3_aa: CSAAGGNQPQHF
cdr3_nt: TGCAGTGCCGCGGGGGGCAATCAGCCCCAGCATTTT
d_call: -
clone_size: many
j_call: TRBJ1-5
v_call: TRBV20-1